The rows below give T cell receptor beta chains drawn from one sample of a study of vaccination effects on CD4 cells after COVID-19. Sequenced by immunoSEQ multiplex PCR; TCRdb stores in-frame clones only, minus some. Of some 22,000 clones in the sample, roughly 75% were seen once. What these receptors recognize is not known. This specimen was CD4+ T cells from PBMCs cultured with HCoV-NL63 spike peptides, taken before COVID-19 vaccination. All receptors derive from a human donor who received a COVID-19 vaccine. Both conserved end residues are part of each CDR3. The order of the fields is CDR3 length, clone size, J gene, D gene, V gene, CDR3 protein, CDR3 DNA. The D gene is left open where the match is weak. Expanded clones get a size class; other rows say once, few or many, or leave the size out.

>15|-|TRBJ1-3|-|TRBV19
CASSLGTSSGNTIYF
TGTGCCAGTAGTCTCGGGACAAGCTCTGGAAACACCATATATTTT
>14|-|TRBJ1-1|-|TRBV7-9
CASSLRGQAIEAFF
TGTGCCAGCAGCTTACGGGGCCAGGCAATCGAAGCTTTCTTT
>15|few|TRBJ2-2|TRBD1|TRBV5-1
CASSQGQAITGELFF
TGCGCCAGCAGCCAGGGACAGGCAATCACCGGGGAGCTGTTTTTT
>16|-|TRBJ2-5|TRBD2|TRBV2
CASGPGTTYYQETQYF
TGTGCCAGCGGACCCGGGACTACCTACTACCAAGAGACCCAGTACTTC
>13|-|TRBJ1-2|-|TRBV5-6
CASSRTGHGGYTF
TGTGCCAGCAGCAGGACCGGCCATGGAGGCTACACCTTC
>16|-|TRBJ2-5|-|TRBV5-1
CASSWRILTGGETQYF
TGCGCCAGCAGCTGGCGGATCCTGACAGGTGGGGAGACCCAGTACTTC
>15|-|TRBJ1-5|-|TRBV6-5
CASNPQGPSNQPQHF
TGTGCCAGCAATCCACAGGGCCCCAGCAATCAGCCCCAGCATTTT
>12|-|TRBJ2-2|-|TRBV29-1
CSVVRGAGELFF
TGCAGCGTTGTTCGTGGGGCCGGGGAGCTGTTTTTT
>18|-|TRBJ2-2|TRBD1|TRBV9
CASSERPGQGALAGELFF
TGTGCCAGCAGCGAGAGACCGGGACAGGGGGCGCTCGCCGGGGAGCTGTTTTTT
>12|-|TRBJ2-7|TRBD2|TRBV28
CASRPGLAEQYF
TGTGCCAGCAGACCGGGACTAGCGGAACAGTACTTC
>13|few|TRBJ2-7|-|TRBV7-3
CASRDGSSYEQYF
TGTGCCAGCAGGGACGGGTCATCCTACGAGCAGTACTTC
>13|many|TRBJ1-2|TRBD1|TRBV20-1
CSASLGTGLGYTF
TGCAGTGCTAGTTTGGGGACAGGCCTTGGCTACACCTTC
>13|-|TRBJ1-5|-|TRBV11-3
CASSLTPSQPQHF
TGTGCCAGCAGCTTAACCCCAAGTCAGCCCCAGCATTTT
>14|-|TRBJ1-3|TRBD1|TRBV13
CASSSLMDRGSIYF
TGTGCCAGCAGCTCCTTAATGGACAGGGGGTCCATATATTTT
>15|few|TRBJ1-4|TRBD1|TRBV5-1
CASSLRTGGDLKLFF
TGCGCCAGCAGCTTGCGGACAGGGGGGGATTTGAAACTGTTTTTT
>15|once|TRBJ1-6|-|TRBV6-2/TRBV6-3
CASSYTGGYNSPLHF
TGTGCCAGCAGTTACACCGGTGGGTATAATTCACCCCTCCACTTT
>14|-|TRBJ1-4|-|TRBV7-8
CASSFTPTNEKLFF
TGTGCCAGCAGCTTTACGCCTACCAACGAAAAACTGTTTTTT
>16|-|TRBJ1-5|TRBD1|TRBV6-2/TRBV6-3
CASSDGQGISNQPQHF
TGTGCCAGCAGTGACGGACAGGGCATCAGCAATCAGCCCCAGCATTTT
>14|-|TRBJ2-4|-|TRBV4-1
CASSQDYRVDIQYF
TGCGCCAGCAGCCAAGACTACAGGGTGGACATTCAGTACTTC
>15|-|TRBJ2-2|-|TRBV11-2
CASSLTPGGTGELFF
TGTGCCAGCAGCTTAACCCCCGGGGGAACCGGGGAGCTGTTTTTT
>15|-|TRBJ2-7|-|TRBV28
CASIPGSTRGNEQYF
TGTGCCAGCATCCCCGGGTCAACCCGGGGCAACGAGCAGTACTTC
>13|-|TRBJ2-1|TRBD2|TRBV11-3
CASSLRGGNEQFF
TGTGCCAGCAGCCTCCGGGGGGGCAATGAGCAGTTCTTC
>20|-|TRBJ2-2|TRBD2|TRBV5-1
CASSSTVTSGRALNTGELFF
TGCGCCAGCAGCTCCACTGTGACTAGCGGGAGGGCCTTGAACACCGGGGAGCTGTTTTTT
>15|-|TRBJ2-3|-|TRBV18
CASSPNRQGTDTQYF
TGTGCCAGCTCACCAAATAGACAGGGCACAGATACGCAGTATTTT
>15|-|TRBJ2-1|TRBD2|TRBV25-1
CASSEWGLVYNEQFF
TGTGCCAGCAGTGAATGGGGACTAGTCTACAATGAGCAGTTCTTC
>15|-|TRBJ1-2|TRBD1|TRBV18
CASSTGTVPNYGYTF
TGTGCCAGCTCCACCGGGACAGTACCGAACTATGGCTACACCTTC
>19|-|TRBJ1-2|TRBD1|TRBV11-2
CASSHAGSGQGGSNYGYTF
TGTGCCAGCAGCCACGCCGGGTCGGGACAGGGGGGTTCTAACTATGGCTACACCTTC
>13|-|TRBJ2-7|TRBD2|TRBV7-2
CASSLERELSQYF
TGTGCCAGCAGCTTAGAGCGGGAGTTGTCGCAGTACTTC
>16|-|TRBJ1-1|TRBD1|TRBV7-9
CASSPRGQGVNTEAFF
TGTGCCAGCAGTCCTAGAGGACAGGGGGTAAACACTGAAGCTTTCTTT
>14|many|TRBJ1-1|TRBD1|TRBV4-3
CASRQQGTSSGTFF
TGCGCCAGCAGACAACAGGGGACCTCGTCGGGGACTTTCTTT
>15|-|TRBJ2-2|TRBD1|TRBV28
CASSGQGANTGELFF
TGTGCCAGCAGTGGACAGGGGGCGAACACCGGGGAGCTGTTTTTT
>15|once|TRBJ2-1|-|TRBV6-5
CASSYSYGTAHEQFF
TGTGCCAGCAGTTACTCGTATGGGACTGCGCATGAGCAGTTCTTC
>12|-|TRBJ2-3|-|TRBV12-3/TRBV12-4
CASRSGSSTQYF
TGTGCCAGCAGATCAGGGTCGAGTACGCAGTATTTT
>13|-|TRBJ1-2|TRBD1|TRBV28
CASSSQGGDGYTF
TGTGCCAGCAGCTCACAGGGGGGAGATGGCTACACCTTC
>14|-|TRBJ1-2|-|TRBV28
CASSLSGADYGYTF
TGTGCCAGCAGTTTATCAGGGGCGGACTATGGCTACACCTTC
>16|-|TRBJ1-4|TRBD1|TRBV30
CASRESTGGWGEKLFF
TGTGCCTCACGTGAATCGACAGGGGGCTGGGGAGAAAAACTGTTTTTT
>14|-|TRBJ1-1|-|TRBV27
CASSREGSNTEAFF
TGTGCCAGCAGTCGGGAAGGGTCTAACACTGAAGCTTTCTTT
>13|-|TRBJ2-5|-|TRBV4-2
CASSPRLQETQYF
TGTGCCAGCAGTCCTAGATTGCAAGAGACCCAGTACTTC
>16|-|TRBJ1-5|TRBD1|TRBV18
CASSPGTGDIGQPQHF
TGTGCCAGCTCACCCGGGACAGGGGATATAGGTCAGCCCCAGCATTTT
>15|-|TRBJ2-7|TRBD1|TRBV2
CASSGWDRGLGEQYF
TGTGCCAGCAGTGGCTGGGACAGGGGGTTGGGCGAGCAGTACTTC
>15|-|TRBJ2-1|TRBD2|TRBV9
CASSVASGMMNEQFF
TGTGCCAGCAGCGTAGCTAGCGGGATGATGAATGAGCAGTTCTTC
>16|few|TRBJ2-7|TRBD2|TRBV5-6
CASSRLAGGLLYEQYF
TGTGCCAGCAGTCGACTAGCGGGGGGACTATTATACGAGCAGTACTTC
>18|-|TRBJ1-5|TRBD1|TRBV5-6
CASSRTGGERDSNQPQHF
TGTGCCAGCAGCCGTACAGGGGGCGAGAGGGATAGCAATCAGCCCCAGCATTTT
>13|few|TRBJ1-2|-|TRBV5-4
CASSEGFLYGYTF
TGTGCCAGCAGCGAAGGGTTCCTCTATGGCTACACCTTC